This is a list of T cell receptor beta chains from one sample in a study of T-cell memory formation after mild COVID-19. TCRdb re-analysed the 5' RACE reads in MiXCR, keeping a single row per CDR3 protein. This table holds a few hundred thousand distinct CDR3 sequences, approximately 10% found once. Sequencing used PBMCs or a T cell subset sorted from them (not recorded which). These receptors were obtained from a man aged 18-30 years who had mild COVID-19 (a few samples of this study predate the infection). Cell type and time point are not known. Each CDR3 is given with its conserved first and last residue. A D gene is named only where the DNA matches it firmly. Part of the rows lack a size; the others show once, few, many or a class for expanded clones.

abundance: few; j_gene: TRBJ1-5; len: 13; d_gene: -; v_gene: TRBV7-2; CDR3aa: CASSPDGGQPQHF; CDR3nt: TGTGCCAGCAGTCCGGACGGTGGACAGCCCCAGCATTTT
abundance: -; j_gene: TRBJ2-7; len: 14; d_gene: -; v_gene: TRBV6-5; CDR3aa: CASSASRGSYEQYF; CDR3nt: TGTGCCAGCAGTGCCTCGCGGGGAAGCTACGAGCAGTACTTC
abundance: many; j_gene: TRBJ1-1; len: 11; d_gene: -; v_gene: TRBV5-5; CDR3aa: CASGRGGEAFF; CDR3nt: TGTGCCAGCGGAAGGGGTGGGGAAGCTTTCTTT
abundance: few; j_gene: TRBJ1-1; len: 14; d_gene: -; v_gene: TRBV6-2/TRBV6-3; CDR3aa: CASSYWPDGTEAFF; CDR3nt: TGTGCCAGCAGTTACTGGCCCGACGGGACTGAAGCTTTCTTT
abundance: few; j_gene: TRBJ1-1; len: 15; d_gene: -; v_gene: TRBV18; CDR3aa: CASSPTQLPNTEAFF; CDR3nt: TGTGCCAGCTCACCGACGCAACTGCCAAACACTGAAGCTTTCTTT
abundance: -; j_gene: TRBJ2-5; len: 13; d_gene: -; v_gene: TRBV24-1; CDR3aa: CATSLYESETQYF; CDR3nt: TGTGCCACGAGCCTATACGAATCGGAGACCCAGTACTTC
abundance: -; j_gene: TRBJ1-3; len: 15; d_gene: TRBD1; v_gene: TRBV12-3/TRBV12-4; CDR3aa: CASSDRGISGNTIYF; CDR3nt: TGTGCCAGCAGTGACAGGGGAATCTCTGGAAACACCATATATTTT
abundance: few; j_gene: TRBJ2-2; len: 14; d_gene: -; v_gene: TRBV6-5; CDR3aa: CASSRDLNTGELFF; CDR3nt: TGTGCCAGCAGTCGGGACCTCAACACCGGGGAGCTGTTTTTT
abundance: -; j_gene: TRBJ1-2; len: 13; d_gene: TRBD1; v_gene: TRBV11-1; CDR3aa: CASSSGQGWGYTF; CDR3nt: TGTGCCAGCAGCTCCGGACAGGGCTGGGGCTACACCTTC
abundance: -; j_gene: TRBJ1-6; len: 15; d_gene: -; v_gene: TRBV5-1; CDR3aa: CASSLATDYNSPLHF; CDR3nt: TGCGCCAGCAGCTTGGCTACAGACTATAATTCACCCCTCCACTTT
abundance: -; j_gene: TRBJ2-1; len: 13; d_gene: TRBD1; v_gene: TRBV6-2/TRBV6-3; CDR3aa: CASRMTGSREQFF; CDR3nt: TGTGCCAGCAGAATGACAGGGAGCAGAGAGCAGTTCTTC
abundance: many; j_gene: TRBJ1-1; len: 14; d_gene: TRBD1; v_gene: TRBV7-6; CDR3aa: CASSPGQLNTEAFF; CDR3nt: TGTGCCAGCAGCCCGGGACAGCTGAACACTGAAGCTTTCTTT
abundance: -; j_gene: TRBJ1-2; len: 12; d_gene: -; v_gene: TRBV20-1; CDR3aa: CSAHDSPYGYTF; CDR3nt: TGCAGTGCTCACGACAGTCCCTATGGCTACACCTTC
abundance: few; j_gene: TRBJ2-7; len: 14; d_gene: -; v_gene: TRBV4-1; CDR3aa: CASSQAGAGYEQYF; CDR3nt: TGCGCCAGCAGCCAAGCAGGGGCAGGCTACGAGCAGTACTTC
abundance: few; j_gene: TRBJ2-7; len: 15; d_gene: -; v_gene: TRBV10-2; CDR3aa: CASSGWAWGSYEQYF; CDR3nt: TGCGCCAGCAGCGGTTGGGCTTGGGGCTCCTACGAGCAGTACTTC
abundance: -; j_gene: TRBJ2-2; len: 17; d_gene: TRBD2; v_gene: TRBV27; CDR3aa: CASSFSSGGGRTGELFF; CDR3nt: TGTGCCAGCAGTTTCTCCTCGGGAGGGGGGAGGACCGGGGAGCTGTTTTTT
abundance: -; j_gene: TRBJ2-7; len: 14; d_gene: -; v_gene: TRBV7-9; CDR3aa: CASSLPGRFSEQYF; CDR3nt: TGTGCCAGCAGCTTACCGGGGAGGTTCTCCGAGCAGTACTTC
abundance: -; j_gene: TRBJ1-5; len: 14; d_gene: -; v_gene: TRBV10-2; CDR3aa: CASSEVHSNQPQHF; CDR3nt: TGCGCCAGCAGTGAGGTCCATAGCAATCAGCCCCAGCATTTT
abundance: many; j_gene: TRBJ2-1; len: 13; d_gene: TRBD2; v_gene: TRBV7-2; CDR3aa: CASGIAGNNEQFF; CDR3nt: TGTGCCAGCGGGATAGCGGGGAACAATGAGCAGTTCTTC
abundance: many; j_gene: TRBJ1-2; len: 14; d_gene: -; v_gene: TRBV5-1; CDR3aa: CASSLGGEGHGYTF; CDR3nt: TGCGCCAGCAGCTTGGGGGGGGAGGGCCATGGCTACACCTTC
abundance: -; j_gene: TRBJ1-3; len: 14; d_gene: -; v_gene: TRBV14; CDR3aa: CASSPQGSGNTIYF; CDR3nt: TGTGCCAGCAGCCCCCAGGGGTCTGGAAACACCATATATTTT
abundance: few; j_gene: TRBJ2-1; len: 15; d_gene: TRBD2; v_gene: TRBV9; CDR3aa: CASSAAGGRGDEQFF; CDR3nt: TGTGCCAGCAGCGCCGCGGGGGGGCGTGGGGATGAGCAGTTCTTC
abundance: few; j_gene: TRBJ1-5; len: 15; d_gene: TRBD1; v_gene: TRBV9; CDR3aa: CASSITGEYWQPQHF; CDR3nt: TGTGCCAGCAGCATAACAGGGGAGTATTGGCAGCCCCAGCATTTT
abundance: -; j_gene: TRBJ2-1; len: 14; d_gene: TRBD1; v_gene: TRBV29-1; CDR3aa: CSVRSGGSYNEQFF; CDR3nt: TGCAGCGTTAGGTCAGGGGGCTCCTACAATGAGCAGTTCTTC
abundance: many; j_gene: TRBJ1-1; len: 14; d_gene: -; v_gene: TRBV5-1; CDR3aa: CASSLEAGSTEAFF; CDR3nt: TGCGCCAGCAGCTTGGAGGCAGGGAGCACTGAAGCTTTCTTT
abundance: -; j_gene: TRBJ2-1; len: 13; d_gene: -; v_gene: TRBV24-1; CDR3aa: CATSSEWGGEQFF; CDR3nt: TGTGCCACCAGTTCCGAGTGGGGTGGGGAGCAGTTCTTC
abundance: -; j_gene: TRBJ2-6; len: 17; d_gene: -; v_gene: TRBV7-2; CDR3aa: CASSLEPRLPGANVLTF; CDR3nt: TGTGCCAGCAGCTTAGAGCCGCGACTACCTGGGGCCAACGTCCTGACTTTC
abundance: -; j_gene: TRBJ2-3; len: 15; d_gene: -; v_gene: TRBV7-8; CDR3aa: CASSQTGGASNTQYF; CDR3nt: TGTGCCAGCAGCCAGACCGGGGGAGCCTCAAATACGCAGTATTTT
abundance: once; j_gene: TRBJ2-7; len: 13; d_gene: TRBD1; v_gene: TRBV5-6; CDR3aa: CASSLGTGLEQYF; CDR3nt: TGTGCCAGCAGCTTGGGGACAGGACTCGAGCAGTACTTC
abundance: few; j_gene: TRBJ1-1; len: 15; d_gene: -; v_gene: TRBV28; CDR3aa: CASSEARLLNTEAFF; CDR3nt: TGTGCCAGCAGTGAAGCCCGGTTATTGAACACTGAAGCTTTCTTT
abundance: -; j_gene: TRBJ2-1; len: 14; d_gene: -; v_gene: TRBV12-3/TRBV12-4; CDR3aa: CASSLSWDKNEQFF; CDR3nt: TGTGCCAGCAGCCTTAGTTGGGACAAGAATGAGCAGTTCTTC
abundance: -; j_gene: TRBJ1-5; len: 15; d_gene: TRBD1; v_gene: TRBV24-1; CDR3aa: CATRPTGEGNQPQHF; CDR3nt: TGTGCCACCAGACCAACAGGGGAGGGCAATCAGCCCCAGCATTTT
abundance: few; j_gene: TRBJ1-6; len: 20; d_gene: -; v_gene: TRBV6-1; CDR3aa: CASSEVPSFSLSSYNSPLHF; CDR3nt: TGTGCCAGCAGTGAAGTGCCGAGCTTTTCCCTCAGCTCCTATAATTCACCCCTCCACTTT